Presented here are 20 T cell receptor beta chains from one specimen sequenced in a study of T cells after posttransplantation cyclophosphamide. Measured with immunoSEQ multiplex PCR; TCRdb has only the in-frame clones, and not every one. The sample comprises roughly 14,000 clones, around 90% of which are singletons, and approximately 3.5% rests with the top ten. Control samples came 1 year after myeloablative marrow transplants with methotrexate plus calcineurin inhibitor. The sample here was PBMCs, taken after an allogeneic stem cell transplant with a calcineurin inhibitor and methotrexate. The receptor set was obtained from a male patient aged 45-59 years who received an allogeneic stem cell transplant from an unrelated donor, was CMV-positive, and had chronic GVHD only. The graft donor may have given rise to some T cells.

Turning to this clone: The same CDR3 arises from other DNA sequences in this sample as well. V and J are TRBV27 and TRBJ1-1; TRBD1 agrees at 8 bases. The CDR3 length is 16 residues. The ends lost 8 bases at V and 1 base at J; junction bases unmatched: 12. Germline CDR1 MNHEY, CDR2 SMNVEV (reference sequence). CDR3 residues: CASGRYRDRSNTEAFF. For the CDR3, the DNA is TGTGCCAGCGGACGTTACAGGGACAGGTCGAACACTGAAGCTTTCTTT.

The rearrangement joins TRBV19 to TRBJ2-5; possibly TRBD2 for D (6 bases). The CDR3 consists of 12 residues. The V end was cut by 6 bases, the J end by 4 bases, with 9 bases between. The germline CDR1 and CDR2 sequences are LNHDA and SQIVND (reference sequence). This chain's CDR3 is CASRMGGETQYF. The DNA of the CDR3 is TGTGCCAGTAGGATGGGGGGAGAGACCCAGTACTTC.

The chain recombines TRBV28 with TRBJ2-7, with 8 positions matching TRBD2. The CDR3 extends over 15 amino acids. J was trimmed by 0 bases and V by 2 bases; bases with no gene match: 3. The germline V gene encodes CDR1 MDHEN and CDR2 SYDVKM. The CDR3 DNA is TGTGCCAGCAGTTTAGAAGCGGGAGCCTCCTACGAGCAGTACTTC. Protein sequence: CASSLEAGASYEQYF. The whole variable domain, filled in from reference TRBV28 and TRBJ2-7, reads DVKVTQSSRYLVKRTGEKVFLECVQDMDHENMFWYRQDPGLGLRLIYFSYDVKMKEKGDIPEGYSVSREKKERFSLILESASTNQTSMYLCASSLEAGASYEQYFGPGTRLTVT.

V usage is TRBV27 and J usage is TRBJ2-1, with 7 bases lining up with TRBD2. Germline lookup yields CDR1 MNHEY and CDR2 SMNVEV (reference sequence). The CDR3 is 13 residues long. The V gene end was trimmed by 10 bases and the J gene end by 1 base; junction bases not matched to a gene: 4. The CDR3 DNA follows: TGTGCCACCTCACTAGCGTCCTACAATGAGCAGTTCTTC. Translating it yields CATSLASYNEQFF.

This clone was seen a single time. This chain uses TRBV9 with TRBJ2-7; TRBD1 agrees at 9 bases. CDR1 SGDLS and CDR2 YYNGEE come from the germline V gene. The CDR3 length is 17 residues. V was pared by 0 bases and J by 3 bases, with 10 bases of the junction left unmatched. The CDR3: CASSVGGTGQGIYEQYF. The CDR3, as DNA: TGTGCCAGCAGCGTAGGGGGGACGGGACAGGGCATCTACGAGCAGTACTTC.

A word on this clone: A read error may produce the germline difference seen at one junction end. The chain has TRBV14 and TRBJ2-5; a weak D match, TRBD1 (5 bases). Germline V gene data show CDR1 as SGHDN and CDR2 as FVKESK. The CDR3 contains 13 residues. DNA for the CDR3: TGTGCCAGCAGCCGTTCAGGGCAAGGGACCCAGTACTTC. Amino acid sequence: CASSRSGQGTQYF.

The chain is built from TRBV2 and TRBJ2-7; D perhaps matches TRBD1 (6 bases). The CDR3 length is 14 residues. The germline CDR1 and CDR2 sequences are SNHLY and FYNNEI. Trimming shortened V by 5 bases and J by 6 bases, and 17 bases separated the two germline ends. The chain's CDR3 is CASSPGHNTTEQYF. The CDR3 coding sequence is TGTGCCAGCAGTCCGGGACACAATACTACCGAGCAGTACTTC. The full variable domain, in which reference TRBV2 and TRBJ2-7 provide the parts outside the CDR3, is EPEVTQTPSHQVTQMGQEVILRCVPISNHLYFYWYRQILGQKVEFLVSFYNNEISEKSEIFDDQFSVERPDGSNFTLKIRSTKLEDSAMYFCASSPGHNTTEQYFGPGTRLTVT.

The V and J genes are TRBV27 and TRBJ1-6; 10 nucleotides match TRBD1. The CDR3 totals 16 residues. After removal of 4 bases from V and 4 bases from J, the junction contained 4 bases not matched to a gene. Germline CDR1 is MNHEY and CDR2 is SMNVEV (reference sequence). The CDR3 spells CASSWDRGPYNSPLHF. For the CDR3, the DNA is TGTGCCAGCAGTTGGGACAGGGGCCCTTATAATTCACCCCTCCACTTT.

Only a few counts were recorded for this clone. The CDR3 DNA reads as TGTGCCAGCAGTCCTGGACAGGGGTACAATGAGCAGTTCTTC. It translates to CASSPGQGYNEQFF. This chain uses TRBV6-6 with TRBJ2-1; 9 nucleotides agree with TRBD1. The CDR3 loop spans 14 amino acids. Germline CDR1 and CDR2: MNHNY and SVGAGI (reference sequence). The trim removed 5 bases at V and 4 bases at J, leaving 3 bases unmatched.

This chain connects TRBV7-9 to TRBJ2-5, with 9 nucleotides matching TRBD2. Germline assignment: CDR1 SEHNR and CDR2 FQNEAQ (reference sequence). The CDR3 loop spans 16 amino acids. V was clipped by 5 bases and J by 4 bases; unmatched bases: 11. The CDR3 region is CASSQQYLAGAETQYF. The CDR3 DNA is TGTGCCAGCAGCCAGCAGTACTTAGCGGGAGCAGAGACCCAGTACTTC. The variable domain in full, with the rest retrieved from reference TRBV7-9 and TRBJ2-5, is DTGVSQNPRHKITKRGQNVTFRCDPISEHNRLYWYRQTLGQGPEFLTYFQNEAQLEKSRLLSDRFSAERPKGSFSTLEIQRTEQGDSAMYLCASSQQYLAGAETQYFGPGTRLLVL.

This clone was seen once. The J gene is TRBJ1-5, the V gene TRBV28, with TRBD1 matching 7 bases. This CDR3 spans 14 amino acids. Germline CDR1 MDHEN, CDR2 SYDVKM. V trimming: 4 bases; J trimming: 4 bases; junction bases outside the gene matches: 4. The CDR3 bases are TGTGCCAGCAGTTCGGGACAGCAGAATCAGCCCCAGCATTTT. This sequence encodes CASSSGQQNQPQHF.

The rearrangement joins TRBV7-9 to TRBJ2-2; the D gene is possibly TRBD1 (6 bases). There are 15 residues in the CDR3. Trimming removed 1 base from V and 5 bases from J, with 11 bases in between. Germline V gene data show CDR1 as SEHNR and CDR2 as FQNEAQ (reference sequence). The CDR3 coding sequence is TGTGCCAGCAGCTTAGGACAGGTAGAGACCGGGGAGCTGTTTTTT. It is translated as CASSLGQVETGELFF.

The CDR3 sequence is CASSSQSTSTDTQYF. The CDR3 nucleotides read TGTGCCAGCAGTTCCCAATCTACGAGCACAGATACGCAGTATTTT. The V call is TRBV28, the J call TRBJ2-3; D ambiguous. The length of the CDR3 is 15 residues. Trimming left V 4 bases short and J 0 bases short, with 11 bases between. From germline, CDR1 is MDHEN and CDR2 SYDVKM.

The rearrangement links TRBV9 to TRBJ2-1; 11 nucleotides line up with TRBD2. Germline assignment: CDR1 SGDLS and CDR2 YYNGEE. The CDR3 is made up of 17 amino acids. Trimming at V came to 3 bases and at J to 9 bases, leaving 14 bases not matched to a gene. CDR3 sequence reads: CASSGGIAGGQIGEQFF. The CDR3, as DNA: TGTGCCAGCAGCGGGGGAATAGCGGGGGGGCAAATCGGTGAGCAGTTCTTC.

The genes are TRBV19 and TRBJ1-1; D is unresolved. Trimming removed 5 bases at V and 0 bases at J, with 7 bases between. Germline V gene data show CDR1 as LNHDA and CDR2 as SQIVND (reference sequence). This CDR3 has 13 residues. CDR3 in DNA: TGTGCCAGTAGTCCACTTTTGAACACTGAAGCTTTCTTT. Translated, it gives CASSPLLNTEAFF.

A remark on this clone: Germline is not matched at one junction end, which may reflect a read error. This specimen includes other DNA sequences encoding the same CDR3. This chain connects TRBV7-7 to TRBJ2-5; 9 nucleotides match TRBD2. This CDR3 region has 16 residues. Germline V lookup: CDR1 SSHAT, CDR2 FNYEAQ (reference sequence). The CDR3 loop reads CASSLGGSGGQETQYF. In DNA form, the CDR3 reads TGTGCTAGCAGCTTAGGGGGTAGCGGGGGTCAAGAGACCCAGTACTTC.

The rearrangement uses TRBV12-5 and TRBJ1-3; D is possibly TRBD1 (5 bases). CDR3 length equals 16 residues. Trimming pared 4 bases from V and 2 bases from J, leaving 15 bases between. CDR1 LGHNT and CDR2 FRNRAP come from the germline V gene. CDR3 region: CASGYLGGVTGNTIYF. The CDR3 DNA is TGTGCTAGTGGTTACCTTGGGGGGGTTACTGGAAACACCATATATTTT. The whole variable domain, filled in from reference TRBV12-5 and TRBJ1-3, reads DARVTQTPRHKVTEMGQEVTMRCQPILGHNTVFWYRQTMMQGLELLAYFRNRAPLDDSGMPKDRFSAEMPDATLATLKIQPSEPRDSAVYFCASGYLGGVTGNTIYFGEGSWLTVV.

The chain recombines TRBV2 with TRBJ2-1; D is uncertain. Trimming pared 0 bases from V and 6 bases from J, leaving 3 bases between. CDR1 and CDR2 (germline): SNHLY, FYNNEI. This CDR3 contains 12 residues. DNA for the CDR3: TGTGCCAGCAGTGAAGCCCGCAATGAGCAGTTCTTC. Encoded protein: CASSEARNEQFF.

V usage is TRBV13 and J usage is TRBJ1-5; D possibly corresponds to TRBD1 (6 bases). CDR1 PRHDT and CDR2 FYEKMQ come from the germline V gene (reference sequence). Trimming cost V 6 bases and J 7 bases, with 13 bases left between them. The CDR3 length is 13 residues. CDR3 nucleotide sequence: TGTGCCAGCAGTCAGGGGCCCGGGCAGCCCCAGCATTTT. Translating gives CASSQGPGQPQHF.

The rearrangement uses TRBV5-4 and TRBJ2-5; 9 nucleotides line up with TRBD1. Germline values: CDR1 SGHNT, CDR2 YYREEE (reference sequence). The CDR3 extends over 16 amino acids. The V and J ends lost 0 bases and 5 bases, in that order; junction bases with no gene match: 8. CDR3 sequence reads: CASSLVNRGRMETQYF. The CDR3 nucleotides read TGTGCCAGCAGCTTGGTAAACAGGGGGCGGATGGAGACCCAGTACTTC.